This T cell receptor (beta chain) emerged from a study of blood T cell repertoires in COVID-19. Study background: The origin of the acute and convalescent COVID-19 samples was the United States, Italy and Spain. Sample material is recorded as cDNA or gDNA derived from T cells, B-cell-depleted T cells, or PBMCs.

Germline CDR1 is SEHNR and CDR2 is FQNEAQ (reference sequence). The CDR3 is 12 amino acids. Trimming took 5 bases from V and 8 from J; bases not matched to a gene: 3. Per the original methods: Estimation of nucleated cell counts was performed using reference gene primer amplification. Measured with immunoSEQ multiplex PCR; TCRdb has only the in-frame clones, and not every one. V and J calls and clone size are given by that table; D and trimming were obtained from the DNA. The sample holds roughly 58,000 clones; 75% to 85% are singletons and the top ten take over 25%. This clone was seen at least ten times.

The sequencing sample was made of peripheral blood. This clonotype originated in a man in his 60s with COVID-19, enrolled during active disease. The chain has TRBV7-9 and TRBJ2-1, with 7 bases matching TRBD1. CDR3: CASSHTGDEQFF. The CDR3 DNA sequence: TGTGCCAGCAGCCATACAGGGGATGAGCAGTTCTTC.